This paragraph covers one TCR beta chain sequence. Its antigen is currently unknown. This CDR3 spans 16 amino acids. Germline V gene lookup returns CDR1 MDHEN and CDR2 SYDVKM. J gave up 1 base and V 7 bases, and 11 bases lay outside the gene matches. Researchers ran the PCR with 60 Vbeta and 13 Jbeta primers. Clones were read by immunoSEQ multiplex PCR, and TCRdb kept only the in-frame ones, dropping some. The sample holds 150,000 to 180,000 clones, about 74% seen once. The data originate from a study of cytomegalovirus exposure and HLA in healthy donors. Regarding the study as a whole: Exclusion applied to some V segments, including TRBV6-2 and TRBV6-3, as they were indistinguishable. Researchers reportedly found TCR beta sequences accurately predicted most subjects' HLA-A and HLA-B alleles.

The TCR was taken from a middle-aged woman in good health and CMV-seronegative. Sequencing was done on a sample of PBMCs. This chain uses TRBV28 with TRBJ2-3, with 7 bases identical to TRBD1. The CDR3 here is CASTSLPGQRTDTQYF. In nucleotides, the CDR3 is TGTGCCAGCACTTCATTACCGGGACAGCGCACAGATACGCAGTATTTT.